The rows below give T cell receptor beta chains drawn from one sample of a study of T-cell memory formation after mild COVID-19. TCRdb reprocessed the 5' RACE reads with MiXCR, giving one entry per CDR3 protein. Of hundreds of thousands of distinct CDR3 sequences in the sample, 20% are singletons; the top ten hold around 12%. Material: PBMCs or a T cell subset sorted from them (not recorded which). The receptor source for this set is an adult woman who had mild COVID-19 (a few samples of this study predate the infection). Cell type and time point are not known. Both conserved end residues are trimmed from each CDR3.

v_gene: TRBV16
len: 15
j_gene: TRBJ2-1
CDR3aa: ASSQLVSDHYYNEQF

v_gene: TRBV5-6
len: 12
j_gene: TRBJ2-2
CDR3aa: ASSRGQYTGELF

v_gene: TRBV25-1
len: 15
j_gene: TRBJ2-4
CDR3aa: ASSESGTGGRRHIQY

v_gene: TRBV2
len: 12
j_gene: TRBJ1-2
CDR3aa: ASLFGRRDYGYT

v_gene: TRBV5-1
len: 13
j_gene: TRBJ2-7
CDR3aa: ASSLTVGGSYEQY

v_gene: TRBV18
len: 11
j_gene: TRBJ2-1
CDR3aa: ASSPSRIAEQF

v_gene: TRBV18
len: 11
j_gene: TRBJ2-7
CDR3aa: ASSQRQGDEQY

v_gene: TRBV28
len: 12
j_gene: TRBJ2-1
CDR3aa: ASGVGGNWGEQF

v_gene: TRBV3-1
len: 12
j_gene: TRBJ1-2
CDR3aa: ASSLQPINYGYT

v_gene: TRBV4-1
len: 12
j_gene: TRBJ1-5
CDR3aa: ASSQLRLYQPQH

v_gene: TRBV7-6
len: 18
j_gene: TRBJ2-1
CDR3aa: ASRPKQGARTSGQWDEQF

v_gene: TRBV6-1
len: 13
j_gene: TRBJ2-7
CDR3aa: ANSPRGSLLDEQY

v_gene: TRBV20-1
len: 12
j_gene: TRBJ2-3
CDR3aa: SARASGGTDTQY

v_gene: TRBV6-2/TRBV6-3
len: 13
j_gene: TRBJ1-1
CDR3aa: ASRSQVGPGTEAF

v_gene: TRBV12-3/TRBV12-4
len: 12
j_gene: TRBJ2-2
CDR3aa: ASILSGRRGELF

v_gene: TRBV20-1
len: 12
j_gene: TRBJ1-4
CDR3aa: SARRGETNEKLF

v_gene: TRBV12-3/TRBV12-4
len: 12
j_gene: TRBJ1-5
CDR3aa: ASSVTGTNQPQH

v_gene: TRBV12-5
len: 13
j_gene: TRBJ2-1
CDR3aa: ASGLVPSRWNEQF

v_gene: TRBV9
len: 11
j_gene: TRBJ2-1
CDR3aa: ASSVGMGNEQF

v_gene: TRBV4-2
len: 13
j_gene: TRBJ2-1
CDR3aa: ASSQDELAGGEQF

v_gene: TRBV6-2/TRBV6-3
len: 12
j_gene: TRBJ2-5
CDR3aa: ASSATSPRETQY

v_gene: TRBV7-2
len: 13
j_gene: TRBJ2-7
CDR3aa: ASSLAYGNPHEQY

v_gene: TRBV6-5
len: 12
j_gene: TRBJ1-2
CDR3aa: ASSPDRVKYGYT

v_gene: TRBV12-3/TRBV12-4
len: 13
j_gene: TRBJ2-1
CDR3aa: ASSPDRGSYNEQF

v_gene: TRBV5-1
len: 15
j_gene: TRBJ1-1
CDR3aa: ASSLKRTGGKDTEAF

v_gene: TRBV5-1
len: 15
j_gene: TRBJ2-7
CDR3aa: ASSLEALAGGSYEQY